This T cell receptor beta chain was profiled in a study of shared clonotypes between healthy human individuals. Whole-study results and caveats: Genetic and exposure-history diversity was limited by the few donors. Across a few donors, naive CD4 shared around 5.1%, naive CD8 over 3%, memory CD4 roughly 2.2%, memory CD8 about 0.4%. All-four-donor shared clonotypes had higher generation probabilities than non-shared clonotypes did.

Generated by immunoSEQ multiplex PCR, the TCRdb table keeps only in-frame clones and is missing some. The sample records 2 million to 2.5 million clones, 90% to 95% being singletons. Worth noting for this clone: Antigen unknown.

This CDR3 comprises 15 residues. Unmatched junction bases numbered 6, after V lost 3 bases and J lost 5 bases. Germline CDR1 reads SGDLS; CDR2 reads YYNGEE. The chain has TRBV9 and TRBJ1-2; 11 bases are a match to TRBD1. The material sequenced was naive CD4+ T cells from PBMCs. Subset reported: CD45RA+ positively selected. The TCR comes from a man aged 18 to 35 in good health. Some clones in this sample may be carry-over from other donors' samples. The CDR3 DNA reads TGTGCCAGCAGCGCTATGGGACAGGGGGGATATGGCTACACCTTC. As protein: CASSAMGQGGYGYTF.